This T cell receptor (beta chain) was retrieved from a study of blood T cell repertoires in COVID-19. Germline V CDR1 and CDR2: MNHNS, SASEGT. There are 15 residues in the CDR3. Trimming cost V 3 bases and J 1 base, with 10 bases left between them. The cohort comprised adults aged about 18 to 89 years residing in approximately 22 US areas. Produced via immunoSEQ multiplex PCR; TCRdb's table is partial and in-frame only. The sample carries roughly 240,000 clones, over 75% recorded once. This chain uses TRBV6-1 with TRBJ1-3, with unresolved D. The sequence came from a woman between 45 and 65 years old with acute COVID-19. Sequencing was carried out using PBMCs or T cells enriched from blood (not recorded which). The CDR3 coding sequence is TGTGCCAGCAGTGAGGGTGAGGTATCTGGAAACACCATATATTTT. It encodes CASSEGEVSGNTIYF.